Only a few counts were recorded for the clone carrying this TCR beta chain. The data originate from a study of cytomegalovirus exposure and HLA in healthy donors. With 4 bases clipped from V and 4 bases from J, the junction kept 9 bases outside the gene matches. Germline CDR1 GTSNPN, CDR2 SVGIG (reference sequence). This CDR3 is 14 amino acids long. PCR was performed using 60 Vbeta and 13 Jbeta primers. The table came from immunoSEQ multiplex PCR; TCRdb's copy has only in-frame clones and leaves some out. The sample lists 100,000 to 150,000 clones, around 70% seen once, with around 2.1% in the top ten. Donors in the study were healthy people who gave bone marrow.

The TCR comes from a woman between 40 and 50 years old in good health and CMV-seropositive. The sample taken for sequencing was PBMCs. This chain joins TRBV30 and TRBJ1-2; 7 nucleotides align to TRBD1. CDR3 nucleotide sequence: TGTGCCTGGACCCTTGGGACAGCCTTCTATGGCTACACCTTC. This sequence encodes CAWTLGTAFYGYTF. The entire variable domain, with the rest obtained from reference TRBV30 and TRBJ1-2, is as follows: SQTIHQWPATLVQPVGSPLSLECTVEGTSNPNLYWYRQAAGRGLQLLFYSVGIGQISSEVPQNLSASRPQDRQFILSSKKLLLSDSGFYLCAWTLGTAFYGYTFGSGTRLTVV.